This entry concerns a single T cell receptor beta chain. Deletions cut 0 bases from V and 3 bases from J, with 9 bases between. Germline V gene lookup returns CDR1 SGHTA and CDR2 FQGNSA. This CDR3 comprises 14 residues. In the original workflow: The authors estimated nucleated cell counts from reference gene primer amplification. The method was immunoSEQ multiplex PCR; TCRdb's version includes in-frame clones alone and lacks a portion of them. V and J calls plus clone size are reproduced from that table; the DNA served to infer D and trimming. The sample contains about 130,000 clones, approximately 77% of which appear only once. This sample stems from a study of blood T cell repertoires in COVID-19. Study overall: Sites across the United States, Italy and Spain contributed samples from acute and convalescent COVID-19. The cDNA or gDNA used as material had been derived from T cells, B-cell-depleted T cells, or PBMCs.

The sample consisted of peripheral blood. This rearrangement joins TRBV7-2 to TRBJ2-7; D remains ambiguous. The sequence came from a man at least 80 years old with acute or convalescent COVID-19. In DNA form, the CDR3 reads TGTGCCAGCAGCTTAGCGGAATCAGGCTACGAGCAGTACTTC. It translates to CASSLAESGYEQYF.